The rows below give T cell receptor beta chains drawn from one sample of a study of blood T cell repertoires in COVID-19. The method was immunoSEQ multiplex PCR; TCRdb's version includes in-frame clones alone and lacks a portion of them. The sample carries about 54,000 clones, 90% recorded once. The sequencing sample was made of peripheral blood. The source of these receptors is a woman in her forties with active COVID-19. The CDR3 runs from the conserved cysteine through the conserved F or W. The D gene is left open where the match is weak. Rows may omit the clone size; those that give it use once, few, many or a size class.

clone_size	v_call	j_call	d_call	cdr3_nt	cdr3_aa
once	TRBV6-5	TRBJ2-1	-	TGTGCCAGCAGTTCCGGGGTGGGGAATGAGCAGTTCTTC	CASSSGVGNEQFF
-	TRBV12-5	TRBJ1-2	-	TGTGCTAGTGGTTTGGAACAGCACTATGGCTACACCTTC	CASGLEQHYGYTF
-	TRBV7-9	TRBJ2-7	-	TGTGCCAGCAGCTTGACAGGAAACTACGAGCAGTACTTC	CASSLTGNYEQYF
-	TRBV6-5	TRBJ2-2	TRBD1	TGTGCCAGCGGGGTAGGGCAGGGGGCGGTCGGGGAGCTGTTTTTT	CASGVGQGAVGELFF
-	TRBV18	TRBJ1-5	TRBD1	TGTGCCAGCTCATCGGACAGGTTTTATCAGCCCCAGCATTTT	CASSSDRFYQPQHF
-	TRBV11-3	TRBJ1-3	-	TGTGCCAGCAGCCCCGGACTGACTCCCTCTGGAAACACCATATATTTT	CASSPGLTPSGNTIYF
-	TRBV19	TRBJ1-2	-	TGTGCCAGTAGTATAGCCCGACTGCCCCTCTATGGCTACACCTTC	CASSIARLPLYGYTF
-	TRBV11-3	TRBJ1-2	-	TGTGCCAGCAGCCCGGGATCCCTATTCTCTGGCTACACCTTC	CASSPGSLFSGYTF
-	TRBV6-5	TRBJ2-2	-	TGTGCCATCTCCCCCGGGGGTCCGAACACCGGGGAGCTGTTTTTT	CAISPGGPNTGELFF
-	TRBV20-1	TRBJ2-7	-	TGCAGTGCTAGTACCCGAGAGCTAGACGTCGAGCAGTACTTC	CSASTRELDVEQYF
-	TRBV6-5	TRBJ1-2	TRBD1	TGTGCCAGCAGCCTACAGGGGGGCGGCTACACCTTC	CASSLQGGGYTF
-	TRBV6-5	TRBJ1-3	-	TGTGCCAGCAGGCCTAGACCGAGCTCTGGAAACACCATATATTTT	CASRPRPSSGNTIYF
-	TRBV7-6	TRBJ2-2	-	TGTGCCAGCAGCGCTCCGGCGGACGGGGAGCTGTTTTTT	CASSAPADGELFF
-	TRBV11-2	TRBJ1-2	-	TGTGCCAGCATGGCAGGGTCTAACTATGGCTACACCTTC	CASMAGSNYGYTF
-	TRBV6-5	TRBJ2-5	TRBD2	TGTGCCAGCAAGCGGGGGGGCGAGGAGACCCAGTACTTC	CASKRGGEETQYF
few	TRBV10-3	TRBJ1-3	-	TGTGCCATCAGAGGAAGCGAGGGAAACACCATATATTTT	CAIRGSEGNTIYF
-	TRBV7-9	TRBJ1-1	-	TGTGCCAGCAGCCCAGGACAGACGACTGAAGCTTTCTTT	CASSPGQTTEAFF
once	TRBV5-4	TRBJ2-1	-	TGTGCCAGCAGCTTGCAGGGAGGCAATGAGCAGTTCTTC	CASSLQGGNEQFF
-	TRBV2	TRBJ2-3	-	TGTGCCAGCAGTGGGGACTTCACAGATACGCAGTATTTT	CASSGDFTDTQYF
once	TRBV7-9	TRBJ1-2	TRBD1	TGTGCCAGCAGCCCCAGCCGGACAGGGGGCGGCTATGGCTACACCTTC	CASSPSRTGGGYGYTF
-	TRBV5-1	TRBJ2-3	TRBD1	TGCGCCAGCAGCTTGGCGACAGGGCCCACCACAGATACGCAGTATTTT	CASSLATGPTTDTQYF
-	TRBV29-1	TRBJ1-4	TRBD1	TGCAGCGTTGAGCACCCGGGACAGGGGCATGAAAAACTGTTTTTT	CSVEHPGQGHEKLFF
-	TRBV5-1	TRBJ2-7	TRBD1	TGCGCCAGCAGCTCCAGGACAGGGGACTACGAGCAGTACTTC	CASSSRTGDYEQYF
-	TRBV15	TRBJ2-5	-	TGTGCCACCAGCAGAGGAGGGAGCCAAGAGACCCAGTACTTC	CATSRGGSQETQYF
once	TRBV11-3	TRBJ2-7	TRBD1	TGTGCCAGCAGCTTACGGACAGGGTACGTTTACGAGCAGTACTTC	CASSLRTGYVYEQYF
few	TRBV12-5	TRBJ1-6	TRBD1	TGTGCTAGTGGTGACGGACAGGAGAATTCACCCCTCCACTTT	CASGDGQENSPLHF
-	TRBV4-2	TRBJ2-2	TRBD2	TGTGCCAGCAGCCCCGTCTGGGGGAGTAGGACTAGCGTGGCCACCGGGGAGCTGTTTTTT	CASSPVWGSRTSVATGELFF
-	TRBV6-2/TRBV6-3	TRBJ2-7	-	TGTGCCAGCAGTTCCCTACAGGGCTTTAGCTCCTACGAGCAGTACTTC	CASSSLQGFSSYEQYF
-	TRBV18	TRBJ1-1	-	TGTGCCAGCTCACCTCTAACGAGGAACACTGAAGCTTTCTTT	CASSPLTRNTEAFF
-	TRBV2	TRBJ1-4	TRBD1	TGTGCCAGCACCCTACGGAGGGGGCTAGATGAAAAACTGTTTTTT	CASTLRRGLDEKLFF
once	TRBV7-3	TRBJ2-3	TRBD2	TGTGCCAGCAGCTCGGCGCGGGGGGGCTTCACAGATACGCAGTATTTT	CASSSARGGFTDTQYF
-	TRBV6-2/TRBV6-3	TRBJ2-7	-	TGTGCCAGCAGTTTCACAGGGAGTTCATCCTACGAGCAGTACTTC	CASSFTGSSSYEQYF
-	TRBV7-2	TRBJ2-3	-	TGTGCCAGCAGCTTAGCGGGGGGGCCCGCAGATACGCAGTATTTT	CASSLAGGPADTQYF
-	TRBV5-6	TRBJ2-1	TRBD2	TGTGCCAGCAGCTTGGATGCGGGGGGGCCGTTTGAGCAGTTCTTC	CASSLDAGGPFEQFF
-	TRBV20-1	TRBJ2-5	-	TGCAGTGCTAGTGGGGGCAGCCCAGCGGGGAAAACAGAGACCCAGTACTTC	CSASGGSPAGKTETQYF
-	TRBV7-3	TRBJ1-1	TRBD1	TGTGCCAGCAGCCGGGACAGGGTGAACACTGAAGCTTTCTTT	CASSRDRVNTEAFF
-	TRBV12-5	TRBJ1-2	-	TGTGCTAGTGGACGGGGGGGGAGAAACTATGGCTACACCTTC	CASGRGGRNYGYTF
-	TRBV27	TRBJ1-1	-	TGTGCCAGCAGTTCGTCCGCGACTGAAGCTTTCTTT	CASSSSATEAFF
-	TRBV18	TRBJ1-1	-	TGTGCCAGCTCGACGGGACACGGGGGGTCGAACACTGAAGCTTTCTTT	CASSTGHGGSNTEAFF
-	TRBV6-6	TRBJ2-5	TRBD1	TGTGCCAGCAGTCCTAGGACAGGGGAGACCCAGTACTTC	CASSPRTGETQYF
-	TRBV3-1/TRBV3-2	TRBJ2-1	TRBD2	TGTGCCAGCAGCCAAGAGGGGCTAGCGGGGGGCCTCTACAATGAGCAGTTCTTC	CASSQEGLAGGLYNEQFF
-	TRBV6-5	TRBJ2-7	-	TGTGCCAGCAGCGATCCAGGTCGTTACGAGCAGTACTTC	CASSDPGRYEQYF
-	TRBV11-3	TRBJ2-5	-	TGTGCCAGCAGCTTCCGGGGAATACCACAAGAGACCCAGTACTTC	CASSFRGIPQETQYF